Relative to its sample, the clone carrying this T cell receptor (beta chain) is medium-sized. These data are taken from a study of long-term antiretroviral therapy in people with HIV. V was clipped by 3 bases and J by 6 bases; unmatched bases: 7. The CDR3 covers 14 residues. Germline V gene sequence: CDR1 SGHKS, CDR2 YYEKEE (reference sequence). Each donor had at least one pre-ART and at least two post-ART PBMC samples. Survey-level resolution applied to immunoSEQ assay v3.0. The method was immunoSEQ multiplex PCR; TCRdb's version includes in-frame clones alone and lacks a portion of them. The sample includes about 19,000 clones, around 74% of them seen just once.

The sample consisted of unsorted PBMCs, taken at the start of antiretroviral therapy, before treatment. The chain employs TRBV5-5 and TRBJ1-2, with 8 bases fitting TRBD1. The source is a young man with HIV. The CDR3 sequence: CASSYRTGWDGYTF. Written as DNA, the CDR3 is TGTGCCAGCAGCTATCGGACAGGGTGGGATGGCTACACCTTC.